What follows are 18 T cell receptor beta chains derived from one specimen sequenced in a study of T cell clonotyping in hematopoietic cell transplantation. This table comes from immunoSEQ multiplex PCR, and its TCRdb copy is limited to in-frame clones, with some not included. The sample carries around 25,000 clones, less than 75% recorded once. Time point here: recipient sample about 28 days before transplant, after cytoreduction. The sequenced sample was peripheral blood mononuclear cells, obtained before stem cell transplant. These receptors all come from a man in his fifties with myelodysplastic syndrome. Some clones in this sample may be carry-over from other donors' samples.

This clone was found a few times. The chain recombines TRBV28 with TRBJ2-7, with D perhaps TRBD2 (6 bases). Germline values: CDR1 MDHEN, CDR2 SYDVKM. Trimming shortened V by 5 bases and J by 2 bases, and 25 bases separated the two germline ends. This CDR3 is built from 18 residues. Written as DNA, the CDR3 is TGTGCCAGCAGTCTTACTTTTCGTACCGGGACTCTGACCTACGAGCAGTACTTC. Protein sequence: CASSLTFRTGTLTYEQYF.

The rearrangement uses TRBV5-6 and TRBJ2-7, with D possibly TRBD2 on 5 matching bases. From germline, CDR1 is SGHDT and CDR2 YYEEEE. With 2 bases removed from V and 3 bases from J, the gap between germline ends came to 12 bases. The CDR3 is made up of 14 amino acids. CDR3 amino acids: CASSFSGSSYEQYF. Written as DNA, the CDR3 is TGTGCCAGCAGCTTCAGCGGCTCGAGCTACGAGCAGTACTTC.

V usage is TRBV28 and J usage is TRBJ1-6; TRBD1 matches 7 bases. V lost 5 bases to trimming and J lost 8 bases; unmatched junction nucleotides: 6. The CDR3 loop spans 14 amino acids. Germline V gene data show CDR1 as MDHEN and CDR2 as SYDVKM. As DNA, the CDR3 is TGTGCCAGCAGTCCGACAGGGACCTATTCACCCCTCCACTTT. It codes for CASSPTGTYSPLHF.

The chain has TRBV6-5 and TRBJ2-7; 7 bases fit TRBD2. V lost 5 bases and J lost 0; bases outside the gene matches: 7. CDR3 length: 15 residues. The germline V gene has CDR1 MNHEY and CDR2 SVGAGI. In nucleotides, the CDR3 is TGTGCCAGCAGTCCGGGTGCGGGGGTCTCCTACGAGCAGTACTTC. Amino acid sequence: CASSPGAGVSYEQYF.

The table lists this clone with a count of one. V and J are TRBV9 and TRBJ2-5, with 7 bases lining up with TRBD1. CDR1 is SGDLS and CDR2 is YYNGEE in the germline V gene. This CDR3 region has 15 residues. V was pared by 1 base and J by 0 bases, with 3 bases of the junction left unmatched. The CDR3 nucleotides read TGTGCCAGCAGCGTACAGGACAGGTACCAAGAGACCCAGTACTTC. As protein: CASSVQDRYQETQYF.

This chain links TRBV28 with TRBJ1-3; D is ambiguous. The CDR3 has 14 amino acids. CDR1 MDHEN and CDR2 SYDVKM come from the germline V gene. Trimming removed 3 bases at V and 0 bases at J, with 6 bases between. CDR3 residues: CASSFQVSGNTIYF. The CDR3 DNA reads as TGTGCCAGCAGTTTCCAGGTCTCTGGAAACACCATATATTTT.

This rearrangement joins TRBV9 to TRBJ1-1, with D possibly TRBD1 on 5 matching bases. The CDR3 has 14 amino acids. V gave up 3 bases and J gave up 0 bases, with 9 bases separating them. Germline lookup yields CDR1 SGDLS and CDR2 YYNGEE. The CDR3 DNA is TGTGCCAGCAGCGCCGGGACTGTGAACACTGAAGCTTTCTTT. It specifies CASSAGTVNTEAFF.

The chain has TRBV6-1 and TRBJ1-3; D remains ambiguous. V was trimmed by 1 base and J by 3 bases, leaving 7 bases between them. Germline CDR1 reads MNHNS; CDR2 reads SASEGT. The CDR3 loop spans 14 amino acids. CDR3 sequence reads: CASSEGRVGNTIYF. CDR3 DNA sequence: TGTGCCAGCAGTGAAGGGCGGGTTGGAAACACCATATATTTT.

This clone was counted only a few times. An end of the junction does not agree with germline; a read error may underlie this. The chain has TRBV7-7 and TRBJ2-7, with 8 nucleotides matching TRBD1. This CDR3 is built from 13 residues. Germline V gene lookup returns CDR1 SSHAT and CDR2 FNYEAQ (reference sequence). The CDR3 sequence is CASSRGQGDEQYF. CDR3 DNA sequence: TGTGCTAGCAGCCGTGGACAGGGTGACGAGCAGTACTTC. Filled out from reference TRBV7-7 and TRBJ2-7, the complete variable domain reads GAGVSQSPRYKVTKRGQDVTLRCDPISSHATLYWYQQALGQGPEFLTYFNYEAQPDKSGLPSDRFSAERPEGSISTLTIQRTEQRDSAMYRCASSRGQGDEQYFGPGTRLTVT.

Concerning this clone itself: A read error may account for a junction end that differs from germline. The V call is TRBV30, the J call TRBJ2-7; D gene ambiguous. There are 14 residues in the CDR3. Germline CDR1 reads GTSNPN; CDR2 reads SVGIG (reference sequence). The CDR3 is CAWSFYVASDEQYF. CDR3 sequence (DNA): TGTGCCTGGAGTTTCTACGTGGCCTCCGACGAGCAGTACTTC.

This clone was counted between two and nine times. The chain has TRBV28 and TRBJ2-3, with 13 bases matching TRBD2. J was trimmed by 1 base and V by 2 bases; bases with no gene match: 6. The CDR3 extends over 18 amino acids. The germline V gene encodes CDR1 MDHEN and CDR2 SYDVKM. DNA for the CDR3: TGTGCCAGCAGTTTACTATCCGGGACTAGCGGGGGCACAGATACGCAGTATTTT. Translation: CASSLLSGTSGGTDTQYF.

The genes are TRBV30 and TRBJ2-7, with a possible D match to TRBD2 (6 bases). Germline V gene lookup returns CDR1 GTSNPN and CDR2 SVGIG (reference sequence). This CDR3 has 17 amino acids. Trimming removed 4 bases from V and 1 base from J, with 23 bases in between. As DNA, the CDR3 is TGTGCCTGGAACCTACGTAGCGGACCAATGAGGTCCTACGAGCAGTACTTC. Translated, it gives CAWNLRSGPMRSYEQYF.

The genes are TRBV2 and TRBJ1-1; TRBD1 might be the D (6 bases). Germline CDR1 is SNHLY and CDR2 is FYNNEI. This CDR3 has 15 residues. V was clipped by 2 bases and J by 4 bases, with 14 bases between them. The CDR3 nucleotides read TGTGCCAGCAGTGAACAGGGATTAGGGGGCACTGAAGCTTTCTTT. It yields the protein CASSEQGLGGTEAFF. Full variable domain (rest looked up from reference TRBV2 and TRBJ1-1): EPEVTQTPSHQVTQMGQEVILRCVPISNHLYFYWYRQILGQKVEFLVSFYNNEISEKSEIFDDQFSVERPDGSNFTLKIRSTKLEDSAMYFCASSEQGLGGTEAFFGQGTRLTVV.

The CDR3 bases are TGCAGCGGTGCCCCTAGCGGGGGGGCCGGTGAGCAGTTCTTC. It is translated as CSGAPSGGAGEQFF. The chain is built from TRBV29-1 and TRBJ2-1, with 12 bases that match TRBD2. V trimming: 7 bases; J trimming: 9 bases; junction bases outside the gene matches: 10. The CDR3 length is 14 residues. Germline V gives CDR1 SQVTM, CDR2 ANQGSEA.

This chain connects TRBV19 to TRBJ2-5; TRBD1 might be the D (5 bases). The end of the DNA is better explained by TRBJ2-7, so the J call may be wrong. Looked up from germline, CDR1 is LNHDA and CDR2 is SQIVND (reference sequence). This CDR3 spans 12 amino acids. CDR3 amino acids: CASNGRVNEQYF. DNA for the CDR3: TGTGCCAGTAACGGCAGGGTCAACGAGCAGTACTTC.

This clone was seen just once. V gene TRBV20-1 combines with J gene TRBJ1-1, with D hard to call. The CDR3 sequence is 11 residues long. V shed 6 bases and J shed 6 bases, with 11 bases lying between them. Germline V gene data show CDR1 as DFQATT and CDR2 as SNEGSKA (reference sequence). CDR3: CSAQEGPEAFF. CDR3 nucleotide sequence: TGCAGTGCCCAGGAAGGGCCTGAAGCTTTCTTT.

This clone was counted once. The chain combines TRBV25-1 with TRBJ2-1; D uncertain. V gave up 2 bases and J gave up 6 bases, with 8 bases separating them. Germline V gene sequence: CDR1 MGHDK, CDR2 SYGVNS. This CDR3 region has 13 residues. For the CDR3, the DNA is TGTGCCAGCAGTGAAACCTTTGGCAATGAGCAGTTCTTC. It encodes CASSETFGNEQFF.

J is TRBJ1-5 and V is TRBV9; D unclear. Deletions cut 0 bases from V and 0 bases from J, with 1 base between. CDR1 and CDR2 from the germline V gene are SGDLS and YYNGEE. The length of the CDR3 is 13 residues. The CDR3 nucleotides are TGTGCCAGCAGCGTAGGTAGCAATCAGCCCCAGCATTTT. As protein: CASSVGSNQPQHF. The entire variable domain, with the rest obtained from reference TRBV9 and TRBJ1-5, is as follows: DSGVTQTPKHLITATGQRVTLRCSPRSGDLSVYWYQQSLDQGLQFLIQYYNGEERAKGNILERFSAQQFPDLHSELNLSSLELGDSALYFCASSVGSNQPQHFGDGTRLSIL.